The source of this TCR beta chain is a study of T cells in Graves' hyperthyroidism and ophthalmopathy. Looking at the study overall: Peripheral blood draws took place at initial diagnosis, ahead of any treatment.

Uncontrolled infection, other autoimmune disease, pregnancy or lactation barred patients from enrollment. Fresh 10 ml peripheral blood yielded PBMCs. This clonotype was detected many times. There were TCR beta CDR3 regions amplified from RNA transcripts. The TCR CDR3 first-round RT-PCR relied on the HTBI primer set. Each CDR3 protein gets one entry after TCRdb re-called the multiplex PCR reads with MiXCR. The sample holds more than 500,000 distinct CDR3 sequences, under 15% seen once. The germline V gene encodes CDR1 ENHRY and CDR2 SYGVKD. V was shortened by 0 bases and J by 1 base, with 3 bases between the two germline ends. This CDR3 has 13 residues.

Sequencing input: blood. The TCR comes from a woman aged 40 to 49 with Graves' ophthalmopathy. The chain is built from TRBV10-3 and TRBJ1-1; D not certain. The CDR3 DNA is TGTGCCATCAGTGAGTCGAGGAACACTGAAGCTTTCTTT. Translation gives CAISESRNTEAFF.